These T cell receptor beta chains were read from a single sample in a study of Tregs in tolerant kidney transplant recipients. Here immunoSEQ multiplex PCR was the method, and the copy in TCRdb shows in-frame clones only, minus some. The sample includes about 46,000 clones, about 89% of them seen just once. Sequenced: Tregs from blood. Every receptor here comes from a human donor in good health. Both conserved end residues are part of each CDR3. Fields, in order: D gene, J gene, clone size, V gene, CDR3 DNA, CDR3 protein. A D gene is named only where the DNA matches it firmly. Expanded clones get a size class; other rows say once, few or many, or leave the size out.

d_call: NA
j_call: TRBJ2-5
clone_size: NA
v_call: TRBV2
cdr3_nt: TGTGCCAGCAGTGAACGACAGGCCATCCAAGAGACCCAGTACTTC
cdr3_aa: CASSERQAIQETQYF

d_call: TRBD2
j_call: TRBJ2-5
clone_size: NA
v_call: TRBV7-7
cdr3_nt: TGTGCCAGCTCCCCCGGGGGGACTCTTTTGGGGTCCCAGTACTTC
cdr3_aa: CASSPGGTLLGSQYF

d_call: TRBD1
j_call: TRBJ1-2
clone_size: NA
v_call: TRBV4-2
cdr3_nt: TGTGCCAGCAGCCACGACAGGGTGAATTCGATTGACTACACCTTC
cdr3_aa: CASSHDRVNSIDYTF

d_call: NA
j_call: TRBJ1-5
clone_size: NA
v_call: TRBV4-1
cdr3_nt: TGCGCCAGCAGCCAACGAGTCATGGGCAATCAGCCCCAGCATTTT
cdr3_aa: CASSQRVMGNQPQHF

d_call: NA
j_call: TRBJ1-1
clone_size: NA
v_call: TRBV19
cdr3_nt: TGTGCCAGTAGTAGTTACAAGCTCGGGGGCGCTGAAGCTTTCTTT
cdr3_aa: CASSSYKLGGAEAFF

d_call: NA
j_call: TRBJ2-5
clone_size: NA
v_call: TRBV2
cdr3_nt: TGTGCCAGCACCCGAAGGCCCCTAGCGGTGGGTACAGGGGAGACCCAGTACTTC
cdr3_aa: CASTRRPLAVGTGETQYF

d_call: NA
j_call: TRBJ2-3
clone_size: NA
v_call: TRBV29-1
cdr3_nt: TGCAGCTATGATCCGGGAACCTACACAGATACGCAGTATTTT
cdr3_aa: CSYDPGTYTDTQYF

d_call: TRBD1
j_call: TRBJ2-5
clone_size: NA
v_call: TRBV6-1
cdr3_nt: TGTGCCAGCAGTTTCGGACAGGGCCGTTGGGAGACCCAGTACTTC
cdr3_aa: CASSFGQGRWETQYF

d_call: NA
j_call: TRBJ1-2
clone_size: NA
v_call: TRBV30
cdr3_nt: TGTGCCTGGTCGACGGGAACTTTTAACTATGGCTACACCTTC
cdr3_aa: CAWSTGTFNYGYTF

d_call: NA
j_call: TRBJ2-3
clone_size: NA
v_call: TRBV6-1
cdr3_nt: TGTGCCAGCAGCACGGGATCCGTGGCCAATACGCAGTATTTT
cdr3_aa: CASSTGSVANTQYF

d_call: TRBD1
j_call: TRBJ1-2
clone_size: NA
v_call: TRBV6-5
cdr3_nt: TGTGCCAGCACCCTACTTGGACAGGGGGCTAATGGCTACACCTTC
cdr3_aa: CASTLLGQGANGYTF

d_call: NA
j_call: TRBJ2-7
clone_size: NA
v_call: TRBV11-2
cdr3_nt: TGTGCCAGCAGCTGGGGTTGGTTTGAGCAGTACTTC
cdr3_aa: CASSWGWFEQYF

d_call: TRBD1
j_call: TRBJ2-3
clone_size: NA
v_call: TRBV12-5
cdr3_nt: TGTGCTAGTGGTTTGGTCTTGGGTGTAGGGACAGGGGACGCGGATACGCAGTATTTT
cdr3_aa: CASGLVLGVGTGDADTQYF

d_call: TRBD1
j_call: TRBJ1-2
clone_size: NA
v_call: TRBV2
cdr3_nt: TGTGCCAGCAGTGAAGGACAGGGTGGCTATGGCTACACCTTC
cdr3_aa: CASSEGQGGYGYTF

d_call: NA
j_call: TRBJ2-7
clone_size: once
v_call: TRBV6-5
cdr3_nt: TGTGCCAGCAGTTACTTGTACGAGCAGTACTTC
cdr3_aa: CASSYLYEQYF

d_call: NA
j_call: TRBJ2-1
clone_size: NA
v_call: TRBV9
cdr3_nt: TGTGCCAGCAGCGTAGCTCCCCCGCCCAATGAGCAGTTCTTC
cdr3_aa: CASSVAPPPNEQFF

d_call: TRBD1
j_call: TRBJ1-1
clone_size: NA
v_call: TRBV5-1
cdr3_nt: TGCGCCAGCAGCCACTGGGGCAGGGGGTTGAACACTGAAGCTTTCTTT
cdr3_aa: CASSHWGRGLNTEAFF

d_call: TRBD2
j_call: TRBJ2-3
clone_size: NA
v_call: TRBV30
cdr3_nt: TGTGCCTGGAGTGTCCAAAGACTAGCGAGGACAGATACGCAGTATTTT
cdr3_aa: CAWSVQRLARTDTQYF

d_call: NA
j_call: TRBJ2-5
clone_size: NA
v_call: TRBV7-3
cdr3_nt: TGTGCCAGCAGCTTAGGTGGGACGGTCGGAGAGACCCAGTACTTC
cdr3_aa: CASSLGGTVGETQYF

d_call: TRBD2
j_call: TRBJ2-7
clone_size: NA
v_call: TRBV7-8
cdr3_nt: TGTGCCAGCAGCCGGACTAGGAGTTACGAGCAGTACTTC
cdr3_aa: CASSRTRSYEQYF

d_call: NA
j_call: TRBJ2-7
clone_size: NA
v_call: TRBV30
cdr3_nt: TGTGCCCTTTGGGCCGGTCTAGCCTACGAGCAGTACTTC
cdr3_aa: CALWAGLAYEQYF

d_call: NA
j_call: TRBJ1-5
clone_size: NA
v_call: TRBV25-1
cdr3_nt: TGTGCCAGCAGTGAGTTCGGCCAGCCCCAGCATTTT
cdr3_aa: CASSEFGQPQHF

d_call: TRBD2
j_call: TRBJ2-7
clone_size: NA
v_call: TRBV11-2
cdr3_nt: TGTGCCAGCAGCCCCAGACTAGCGCGAGGGTACGAGCAGTACTTC
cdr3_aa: CASSPRLARGYEQYF

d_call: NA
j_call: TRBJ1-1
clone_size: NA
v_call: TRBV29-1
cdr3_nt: TGCAGCGTTGTGGGGTCGGCTTCCTTAGGCACTGAAGCTTTCTTT
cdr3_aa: CSVVGSASLGTEAFF

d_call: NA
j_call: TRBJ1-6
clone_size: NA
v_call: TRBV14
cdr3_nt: TGTGCCAGCAGCCCTTCTCGGGGAGGTAATTCACCCCTCCACTTT
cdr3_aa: CASSPSRGGNSPLHF

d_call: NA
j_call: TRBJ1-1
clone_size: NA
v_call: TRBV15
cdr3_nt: TGTGCCACCAGCAGAGGAGACACGTACCACACTGAAGCTTTCTTT
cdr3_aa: CATSRGDTYHTEAFF

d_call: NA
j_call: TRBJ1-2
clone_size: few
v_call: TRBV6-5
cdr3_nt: TGTGCCAGCAGTTACAACCACAGGGCCCTTTATGGCTACACCTTC
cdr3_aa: CASSYNHRALYGYTF

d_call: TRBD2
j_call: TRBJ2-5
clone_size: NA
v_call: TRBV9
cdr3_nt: TGTGCCAGCAGCCTCCCGGGACTAGCGGGCCAAGAGACCCAGTACTTC
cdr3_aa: CASSLPGLAGQETQYF

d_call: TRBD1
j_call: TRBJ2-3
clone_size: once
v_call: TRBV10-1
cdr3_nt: TGCGCCAGCAGTGGAGGACAGGGTCCAGATACGCAGTATTTT
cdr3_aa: CASSGGQGPDTQYF

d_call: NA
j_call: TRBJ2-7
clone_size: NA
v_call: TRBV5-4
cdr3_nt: TGTGCCAGCAGCTTGGGTAGGGCCGAGCAGTACTTC
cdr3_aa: CASSLGRAEQYF

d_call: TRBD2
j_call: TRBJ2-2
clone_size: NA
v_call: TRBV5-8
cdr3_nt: TGTGCCAGCAGCCCCCGGCCCAGCGGGGGGTCCACCGGGGAGCTGTTTTTT
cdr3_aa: CASSPRPSGGSTGELFF

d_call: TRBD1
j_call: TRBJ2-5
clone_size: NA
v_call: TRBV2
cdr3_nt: TGTGCCAGCAGTGACCTTTTTGGGACAGGGGAGACCCAGTACTTC
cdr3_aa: CASSDLFGTGETQYF

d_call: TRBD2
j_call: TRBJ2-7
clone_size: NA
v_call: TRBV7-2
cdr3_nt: TGTGCCAGCAGCTTAGTTTGGAGGGAAGCGGGAGTCTACGAGCAGTACTTC
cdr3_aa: CASSLVWREAGVYEQYF

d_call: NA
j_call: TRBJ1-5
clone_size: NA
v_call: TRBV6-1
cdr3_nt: TGTGCCAGCAGGGTTGACCGCAATCAGCCCCAGCATTTT
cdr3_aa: CASRVDRNQPQHF

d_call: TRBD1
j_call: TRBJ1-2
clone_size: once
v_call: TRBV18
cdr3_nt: TGTGCCAGCTCAGTCCGGGACAGGGAGGGCTACACCTTC
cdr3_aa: CASSVRDREGYTF

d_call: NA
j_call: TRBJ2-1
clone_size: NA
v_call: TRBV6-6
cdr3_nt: TGTGCCAGCAAACCGGGCCCCCGCCGCGGTGAGCAGTTCTTC
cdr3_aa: CASKPGPRRGEQFF

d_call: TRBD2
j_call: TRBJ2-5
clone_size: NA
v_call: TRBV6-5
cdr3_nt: TGTGCCAGCAGTTACTCGATCAGCGGGGGACGAGAGACCCAGTACTTC
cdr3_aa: CASSYSISGGRETQYF

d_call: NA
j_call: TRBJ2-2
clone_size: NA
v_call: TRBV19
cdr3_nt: TGTGCCAGTAGTATAGAGCGGAACGCCGGGGAGCTGTTTTTT
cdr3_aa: CASSIERNAGELFF

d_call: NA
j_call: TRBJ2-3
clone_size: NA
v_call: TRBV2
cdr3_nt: TGTGCCAGCAGTCAGACCAACACAGATACGCAGTATTTT
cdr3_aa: CASSQTNTDTQYF

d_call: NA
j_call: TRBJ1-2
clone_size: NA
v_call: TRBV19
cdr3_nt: TGTGCCAGTAGTATGGGGCCTAACTATGGCTACACCTTC
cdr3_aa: CASSMGPNYGYTF

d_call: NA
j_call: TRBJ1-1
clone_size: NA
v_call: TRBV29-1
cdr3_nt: TGCAGCGTTTTAAAGAGAAACACTGAAGCTTTCTTT
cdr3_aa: CSVLKRNTEAFF

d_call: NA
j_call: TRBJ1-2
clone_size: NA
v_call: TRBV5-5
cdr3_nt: TGTGCCAGCAGCCATCAGACAGCGTTAAACTATGGCTACACCTTC
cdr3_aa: CASSHQTALNYGYTF

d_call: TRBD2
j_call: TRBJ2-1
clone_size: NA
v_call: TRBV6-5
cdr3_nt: TGTGCCACCAGGACTAGCCCCTACAATGAGCAGTTCTTC
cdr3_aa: CATRTSPYNEQFF

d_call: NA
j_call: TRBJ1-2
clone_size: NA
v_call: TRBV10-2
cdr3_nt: TGCGCCAGCAGTGAGGGCCCGCCCTCGAGGAGTGGCTACACCTTC
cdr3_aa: CASSEGPPSRSGYTF

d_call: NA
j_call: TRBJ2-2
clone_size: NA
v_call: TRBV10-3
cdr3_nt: TGTGCCATCAGTGAGCCGAAGGGTTGGGGGCGCGTAAACACCGGGGAGCTGTTTTTT
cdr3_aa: CAISEPKGWGRVNTGELFF

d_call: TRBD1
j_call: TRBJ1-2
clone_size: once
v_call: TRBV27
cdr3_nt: TGTGCCAGCAGTTTATGGTCAGGGGGGGGTGGCTACACCTTC
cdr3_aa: CASSLWSGGGGYTF

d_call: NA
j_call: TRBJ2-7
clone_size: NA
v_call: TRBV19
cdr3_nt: TGTGCCAGTAGTATGTTTTACGGCCCTCCCTACGAGCAGTACTTC
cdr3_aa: CASSMFYGPPYEQYF

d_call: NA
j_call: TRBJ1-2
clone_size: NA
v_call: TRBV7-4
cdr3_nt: TGTGCCAGCAGCGTCAGTTATCCAGCTCGAAAGACCTATGGCTACACCTTC
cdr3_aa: CASSVSYPARKTYGYTF

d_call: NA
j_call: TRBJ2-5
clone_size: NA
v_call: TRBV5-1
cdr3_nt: TGCGCCAGCAGCTTTGGGGGGCTAGGTGAGACCCAGTACTTC
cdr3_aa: CASSFGGLGETQYF

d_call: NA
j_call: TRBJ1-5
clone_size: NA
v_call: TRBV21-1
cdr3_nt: TGTGCCAGCAGCAGCCGCAGGGTTAATAGCAATCAGCCCCAGCATTTT
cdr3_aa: CASSSRRVNSNQPQHF

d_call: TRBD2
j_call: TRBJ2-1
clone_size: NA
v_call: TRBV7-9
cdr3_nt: TGTGCCAGCAGATGGACTAGTGGCAATGAGCAGTTCTTC
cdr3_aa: CASRWTSGNEQFF

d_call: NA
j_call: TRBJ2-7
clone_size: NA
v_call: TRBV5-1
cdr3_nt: TGCGCCAGCAGCGCTCGGGGCAGCTTTTCCTACGAGCAGTACTTC
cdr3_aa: CASSARGSFSYEQYF

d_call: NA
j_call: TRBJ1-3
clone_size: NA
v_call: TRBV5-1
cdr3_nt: TGCGCCAGCAGCTCCCTGGGTGGAAACACCATATATTTT
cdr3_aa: CASSSLGGNTIYF

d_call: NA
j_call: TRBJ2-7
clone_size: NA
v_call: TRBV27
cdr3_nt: TGTGCCAGCAGTTTGGCCGACGCGGCGGCCTGCATCTCCTACGAGCAGTACTTC
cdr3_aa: CASSLADAAACISYEQYF

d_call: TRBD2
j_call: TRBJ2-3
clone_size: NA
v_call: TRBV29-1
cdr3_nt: TGCAGCGTATTAGCGGGAGGGCGCACAGATACGCAGTATTTT
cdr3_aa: CSVLAGGRTDTQYF

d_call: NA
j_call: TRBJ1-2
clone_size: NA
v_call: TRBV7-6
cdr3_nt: TGTGCCAGCAGCTTAGCAGGGGAGGGAGGCTACACCTTC
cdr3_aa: CASSLAGEGGYTF

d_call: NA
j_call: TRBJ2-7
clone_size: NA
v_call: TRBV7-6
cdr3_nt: TGTGCCAGCAGCTTAGGAGGTAGCGGTTTCGGCGAGCAGTACTTC
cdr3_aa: CASSLGGSGFGEQYF